Sequencing of this TCR beta chain was carried out in a study of T cells in women clearing cervical HPV infection. At the level of the study: Case blood was drawn a median approximately 160 days after lesion detection. Overall study findings and caveats: Associations may precede or follow infection; HPV-specific or memory T cells were not isolated. TRBV6-7 abundance was lower in cases than controls (around 0.11% versus 0.16%).

Average input was roughly 1,200 ng genomic DNA for immunoSEQ TCR beta CDR3 amplification. Profiled with immunoSEQ multiplex PCR; TCRdb holds only in-frame clones, not every one. Recorded here are 25,000 to 35,000 clones; the top ten clones represent 17%. With respect to this clone: The antigen remains unidentified. The read finishes 3 residues shy of the CDR3 end, and the germline J gene is used to complete it.

CDR1 is SEHNR, CDR2 FQNEAQ, per germline (reference sequence). Trimming cost V 5 bases and J 6 bases, with 19 bases left between them. The CDR3 sequence is 15 residues long. Sequenced: blood buffy coat. V usage is TRBV7-9 and J usage is TRBJ1-2; possible D gene TRBD1, 6 bases. This receptor was identified in a woman aged 18 to 75 with a cervical HPV16 infection that either progressed to CIN3+ or cleared (not recorded which). Partial CDR3 DNA: TGTGCCAGCAGCCCAGGGGCGGGTAGGGTTAATGGC. Its protein is CASSPGAGRVNG. In full, the CDR3 is CASSPGAGRVNGYTF.